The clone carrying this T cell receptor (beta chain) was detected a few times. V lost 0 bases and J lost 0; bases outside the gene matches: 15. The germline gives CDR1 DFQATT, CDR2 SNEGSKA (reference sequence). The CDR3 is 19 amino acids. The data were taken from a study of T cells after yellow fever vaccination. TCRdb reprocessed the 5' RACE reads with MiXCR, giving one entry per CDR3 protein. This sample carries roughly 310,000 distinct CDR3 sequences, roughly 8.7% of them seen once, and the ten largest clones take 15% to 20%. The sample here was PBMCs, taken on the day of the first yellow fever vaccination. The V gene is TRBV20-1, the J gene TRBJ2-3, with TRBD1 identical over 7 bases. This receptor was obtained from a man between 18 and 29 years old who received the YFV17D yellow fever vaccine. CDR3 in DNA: TGCAGTGCTAGAGATAGTGAGGGACAGCTAGTTGGGAGCACAGATACGCAGTATTTT. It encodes CSARDSEGQLVGSTDTQYF.